This T cell receptor (beta chain) appears in the sequencing data of a study of T cell responses to AZD1222 COVID-19 vaccine. Turning to the study itself: Pooled samples include second doses given at about 4 or 12 weeks. Findings and caveats of the study: There were mostly white British donors and more females than males, and clonal diversity was possibly underestimated. Baseline testing showed seropositivity in only six or seven AZD1222 recipients. Spike-spanning, vaccine-associated CD4 TCRs were dominant at 160-218 and 743-854.

TCRdb's copy holds only in-frame clones and misses some; the assay was immunoSEQ multiplex PCR. Counted here are about 200,000 clones, about 90% occurring once; the ten biggest clones make up 7.5% to 9.5%. Concerning this clone: As yet, its antigen is unknown.

V shed 3 bases and J 5 bases; nucleotides not matched to a gene: 4. Germline values: CDR1 SGHRS, CDR2 YFSETQ. The CDR3 is 14 amino acids. Sequences were derived from peripheral blood, sampled on day 0 of AZD1222 vaccination. The chain links TRBV5-1 to TRBJ2-7, with TRBD2 matching over 11 bases. The clonotype originates from an adult in good health. The DNA for the CDR3 is TGCGCCAGCAGCTCGACTAGCGGGGCACACGAGCAGTACTTC. This sequence encodes CASSSTSGAHEQYF.